Shown below are 13 T cell receptor beta chains from a single sample sequenced in a study of cytomegalovirus exposure and HLA in healthy donors (dated by TCRdb to the late 2010s). Libraries were made using the immunoSEQ multiplex PCR assay. The multiplex PCR relied on a mix of 60 forward primers for TCR Vbeta segments and 13 reverse primers for TCR Jbeta segments. In TCRdb, the immuneACCESS table is reduced to in-frame sequences with V and J assigned. These tables do not hold every clone; where another copy was compared, an unresolved V gene accounts for under half, and the others remain unexplained. For this sample the table gives roughly 110,000 clones, of which roughly 70% were detected only once. The biggest ten clones account for 12% to 15% of the sample. The sample consisted of PBMCs. The receptor set was obtained from a woman aged 40-49 years in good health and CMV-seropositive.

V and J are TRBV18 and TRBJ1-1, with D possibly TRBD1 on 6 matching bases. The CDR3 covers 13 residues. V gave up 4 bases and J gave up 6 bases, with 12 bases separating them. From germline, CDR1 is KGHSH and CDR2 LQKENI. The CDR3 DNA reads TGTGCCAGCTCACGGTGGACAGACCCTGAAGCTTTCTTT. Translated, it gives CASSRWTDPEAFF.

The chain joins TRBV6-5 to TRBJ2-7, with D possibly TRBD1 on 6 matching bases. Germline V gene sequence: CDR1 MNHEY, CDR2 SVGAGI. V shed 6 bases and J shed 7 bases, with 10 bases lying between them. The CDR3 length is 11 residues. The CDR3 here is CASRTRGEQYF. The CDR3 DNA reads TGTGCCAGCAGGACGAGGGGGGAGCAGTACTTC.

The genes are TRBV9 and TRBJ1-2; 8 bases line up with TRBD1. The germline gives CDR1 SGDLS, CDR2 YYNGEE. V shed 7 bases, J shed 5 bases, and the junction held 16 bases outside the gene matches. This CDR3 is built from 16 residues. CDR3 DNA: TGTGCCAGCGCCGGGACAGGACCTCTAGGGCGGTATGGCTACACCTTC. Amino acids: CASAGTGPLGRYGYTF.

The chain couples TRBV7-6 to TRBJ2-3, with TRBD2 identical over 8 bases. CDR1 SGHVS and CDR2 FNYEAQ come from the germline V gene. J lost 4 bases, V lost 1 base, and 10 bases had no gene match. The CDR3 consists of 17 residues. This CDR3 is CASSLGAGGGPPDTQYF. The CDR3 region has the DNA TGTGCCAGCAGCTTAGGGGCTGGCGGGGGGCCGCCAGATACGCAGTATTTT.

The chain carries TRBV7-6 and TRBJ2-1, with a weak D call TRBD2 (7 bases). Trimming pared 5 bases from V and 6 bases from J, leaving 17 bases between. Germline V CDR1 and CDR2: SGHVS, FNYEAQ. This CDR3 has 15 amino acids. DNA of the CDR3: TGTGCCAGCAGCCCGAGACGGGGGGCCACCAATGAGCAGTTCTTC. As protein: CASSPRRGATNEQFF.

This chain joins TRBV14 and TRBJ2-3; D is undetermined. The V end was cut by 6 bases, the J end by 4 bases, with 5 bases between. This CDR3 has 11 residues. CDR1 SGHDN and CDR2 FVKESK come from the germline V gene. Here the CDR3 reads CASSHADTQYF. The CDR3 nucleotides read TGTGCCAGCAGTCATGCAGATACGCAGTATTTT. The whole variable domain, remainder taken from reference TRBV14 and TRBJ2-3, is EAGVTQFPSHSVIEKGQTVTLRCDPISGHDNLYWYRRVMGKEIKFLLHFVKESKQDESGMPNNRFLAERTGGTYSTLKVQPAELEDSGVYFCASSHADTQYFGPGTRLTVL.

The chain's CDR3 is CASSLLLEKYNEQFF. The CDR3 DNA sequence: TGCGCCAGCAGCTTGCTCTTGGAGAAGTACAATGAGCAGTTCTTC. V gene TRBV5-1 combines with J gene TRBJ2-1, with D uncertain. Germline loops: CDR1 SGHRS, CDR2 YFSETQ. The CDR3 spans 15 residues. The V and J ends lost 1 base and 4 bases respectively, with 12 bases between them.

This sequence joins TRBV9 and TRBJ2-2; no definite D call. Per the germline V gene, CDR1 is SGDLS and CDR2 is YYNGEE. The CDR3 is 13 residues long. Trimming removed 3 bases at V and 3 bases at J, with 6 bases between. CDR3 coding DNA: TGTGCCAGCAGCGGGCCGTACACCGGGGAGCTGTTTTTT. Its protein is CASSGPYTGELFF.

The V and J genes are TRBV20-1 and TRBJ2-1; possibly TRBD2 for D (5 bases). Germline CDR1 and CDR2: DFQATT and SNEGSKA (reference sequence). CDR3 length: 10 residues. Deletions cut 6 bases from V and 10 bases from J, with 10 bases between. CDR3 residues: CSALDYEQFF. The CDR3 nucleotides are TGCAGTGCGTTAGACTACGAGCAGTTCTTC.

This clone was observed a handful of times. The rearrangement links TRBV5-1 to TRBJ1-2; TRBD1 matches at 9 bases. The germline gives CDR1 SGHRS, CDR2 YFSETQ. The CDR3 contains 16 residues. V lost 0 bases to trimming and J lost 6 bases; unmatched junction nucleotides: 9. The CDR3 DNA reads as TGCGCCAGCAGCTTGGCTCTTGGACAGGGGCTAAATGGCTACACCTTC. Amino acid sequence: CASSLALGQGLNGYTF.

The chain couples TRBV4-3 to TRBJ2-1; 14 positions match TRBD2. J lost 6 bases, V lost 0 bases, and 1 base had no gene match. The CDR3 spans 16 residues. The germline V gene encodes CDR1 LGHNA and CDR2 YSLEER. The CDR3 is CASSQDGTSGGNEQFF. The DNA for the CDR3 is TGCGCCAGCAGCCAAGATGGGACTAGCGGGGGCAATGAGCAGTTCTTC.

To note about this clone: A junction boundary mismatches the germline segment, possibly from a read error. This rearrangement joins TRBV20-1 to TRBJ2-7; TRBD2 might be the D (6 bases). This CDR3 region has 11 residues. Germline V gene sequence: CDR1 DFQATT, CDR2 SNEGSKA (reference sequence). The CDR3 sequence: CSAGGATSHDF. CDR3 DNA sequence: TGCAGTGCTGGCGGGGCGACCAGTCATGACTTC.

The chain links TRBV18 to TRBJ1-2; TRBD1 matches at 7 bases. This CDR3 spans 13 amino acids. The J segment lost 2 bases and the V segment lost 6 bases, leaving 3 bases of the junction unmatched. CDR1 and CDR2 from the germline V gene are KGHSH and LQKENI. CDR3 protein: CASSGQINYGYTF. Written as DNA, the CDR3 is TGTGCCAGCTCGGGACAGATCAACTATGGCTACACCTTC.